These 9 T cell receptor beta chains were sequenced from one sample in a study of T cell responses to AZD1222 COVID-19 vaccine. TCRdb's table, derived via immunoSEQ multiplex PCR, lists solely in-frame clones and lacks some. The repertoire holds around 180,000 clones, with about 87% as singletons. The sequences come from peripheral blood, collected on day 0 of MenACWY control vaccination. These receptors originate from an adult in good health.

V usage is TRBV11-2 and J usage is TRBJ1-2; 7 nucleotides line up with TRBD1. This CDR3 is built from 18 residues. Germline V gives CDR1 SGHAT, CDR2 FQNNGV. After removal of 5 bases from V and 7 bases from J, the junction contained 22 bases not matched to a gene. The CDR3 DNA reads TGTGCCAGCAGCATCACCGCCCCGGGACAGATAGTGGTTCGTGGCTACACCTTC. Its translation: CASSITAPGQIVVRGYTF.

The genes are TRBV28 and TRBJ1-2, with a weak D call TRBD1 (5 bases). The germline CDR1 and CDR2 sequences are MDHEN and SYDVKM. The V gene lost 3 bases and the J gene lost 0 bases, with 11 bases spanning the gap. This CDR3 has 15 amino acids. The chain's CDR3 is CASSFGAPANYGYTF. The CDR3 nucleotides read TGTGCCAGCAGTTTTGGGGCTCCCGCTAACTATGGCTACACCTTC.

The count of this clone is one. This rearrangement joins TRBV20-1 to TRBJ2-1, with 10 bases aligning to TRBD2. This CDR3 is built from 14 residues. J was trimmed by 6 bases and V by 6 bases; bases with no gene match: 8. Germline CDR1 DFQATT, CDR2 SNEGSKA (reference sequence). CDR3 bases: TGCAGTGCGAGTGCGCTAGCGGGAGCCAATGAGCAGTTCTTC. This translates into CSASALAGANEQFF.

The chain recombines TRBV6-5 with TRBJ2-7; D is perhaps TRBD1 (6 bases). This CDR3 comprises 13 residues. V was trimmed by 2 bases and J by 3 bases, leaving 8 bases between them. Germline CDR1 MNHEY, CDR2 SVGAGI. In nucleotides, the CDR3 is TGTGCCAGCAGTTACGCCAGGGGCTACGAGCAGTACTTC. Amino acid sequence: CASSYARGYEQYF.

Turning to this clone: This specimen includes other DNA sequences encoding the same CDR3. The rearrangement uses TRBV5-5 and TRBJ2-7; no reliable D call. CDR1 SGHKS and CDR2 YYEKEE come from the germline V gene (reference sequence). CDR3 length: 15 residues. The V end was cut by 0 bases, the J end by 2 bases, with 12 bases between. The CDR3: CASSLGVRSAYEQYF. DNA of the CDR3: TGTGCCAGCAGCTTGGGTGTCCGAAGCGCCTACGAGCAGTACTTC.

The rearrangement links TRBV10-3 to TRBJ1-2; 7 positions agree with TRBD1. The CDR3 is made up of 13 amino acids. After removal of 11 bases from V and 3 bases from J, the junction contained 9 bases not matched to a gene. The germline V gene encodes CDR1 ENHRY and CDR2 SYGVKD. The chain's CDR3 is CAGTGAPYYGYTF. The CDR3 DNA reads as TGTGCCGGCACAGGGGCCCCCTACTATGGCTACACCTTC.

With respect to this clone: At the DNA level, this CDR3 is encoded by other sequences in the same sample as well. The chain is built from TRBV18 and TRBJ2-3; D is unresolved. Germline lookup yields CDR1 KGHSH and CDR2 LQKENI. The V and J ends lost 3 bases and 0 bases respectively, with 4 bases between them. CDR3 length: 13 amino acids. CDR3 in DNA: TGTGCCAGCTCACCTCCTAGCACAGATACGCAGTATTTT. This gives the protein CASSPPSTDTQYF.

This clone was detected only once. In nucleotides, the CDR3 is TGTGCCAGCAGCTTGATAGCGGCAAATGAGCAGTTCTTC. This codes for CASSLIAANEQFF. The chain employs TRBV11-2 and TRBJ2-1; D is perhaps TRBD2 (6 bases). Deletions cut 3 bases from V and 7 bases from J, with 10 bases between. The CDR3 runs to 13 residues. The germline V gene encodes CDR1 SGHAT and CDR2 FQNNGV.

This clone was picked up a small number of times. The J gene is TRBJ1-2, the V gene TRBV7-2, with 7 bases lining up with TRBD1. There are 13 residues in the CDR3. Germline lookup yields CDR1 SGHTA and CDR2 FQGNSA. With 1 base clipped from V and 7 bases from J, the junction kept 3 bases outside the gene matches. The CDR3 sequence is CASSLDRGGGYTF. In DNA, the CDR3 is TGTGCCAGCAGCTTAGACAGGGGCGGTGGCTACACCTTC.